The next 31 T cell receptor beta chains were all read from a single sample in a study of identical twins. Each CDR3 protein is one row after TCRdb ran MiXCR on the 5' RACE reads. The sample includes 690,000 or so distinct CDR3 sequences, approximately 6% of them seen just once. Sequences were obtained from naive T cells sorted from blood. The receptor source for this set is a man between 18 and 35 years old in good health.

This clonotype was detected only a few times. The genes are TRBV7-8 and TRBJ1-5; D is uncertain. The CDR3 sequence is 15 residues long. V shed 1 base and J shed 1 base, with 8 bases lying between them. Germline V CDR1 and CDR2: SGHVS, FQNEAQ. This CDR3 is CASSLGGISNQPQHF. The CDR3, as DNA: TGTGCCAGCAGCTTAGGAGGAATCAGCAATCAGCCCCAGCATTTT.

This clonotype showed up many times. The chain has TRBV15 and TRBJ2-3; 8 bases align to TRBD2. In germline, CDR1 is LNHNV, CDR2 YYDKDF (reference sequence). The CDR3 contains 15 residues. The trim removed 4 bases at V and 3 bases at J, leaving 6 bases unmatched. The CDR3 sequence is CATSITGTSTDTQYF. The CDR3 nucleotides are TGTGCCACCAGCATCACCGGGACTAGTACAGATACGCAGTATTTT.

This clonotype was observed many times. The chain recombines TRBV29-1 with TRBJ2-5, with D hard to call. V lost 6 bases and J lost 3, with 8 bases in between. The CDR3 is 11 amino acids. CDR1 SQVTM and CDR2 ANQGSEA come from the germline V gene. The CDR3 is CSVQPEETQYF. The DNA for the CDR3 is TGCAGCGTACAGCCGGAAGAGACCCAGTACTTC.

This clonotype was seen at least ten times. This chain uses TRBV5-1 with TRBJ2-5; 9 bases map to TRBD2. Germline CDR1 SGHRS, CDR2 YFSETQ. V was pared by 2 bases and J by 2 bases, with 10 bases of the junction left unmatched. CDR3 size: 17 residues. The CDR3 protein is CASSLIPGLAGQETQYF. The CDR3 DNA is TGCGCCAGCAGCTTAATTCCGGGACTAGCAGGTCAAGAGACCCAGTACTTC.

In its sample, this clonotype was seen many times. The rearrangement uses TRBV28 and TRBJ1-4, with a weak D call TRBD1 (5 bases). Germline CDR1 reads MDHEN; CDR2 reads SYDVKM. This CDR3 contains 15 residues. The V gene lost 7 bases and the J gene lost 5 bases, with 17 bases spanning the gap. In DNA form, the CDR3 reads TGTGCCAGCACTAATCTCGGGACGAGGAATGAAAAACTGTTTTTT. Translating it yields CASTNLGTRNEKLFF. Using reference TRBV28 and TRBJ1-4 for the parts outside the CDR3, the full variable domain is DVKVTQSSRYLVKRTGEKVFLECVQDMDHENMFWYRQDPGLGLRLIYFSYDVKMKEKGDIPEGYSVSREKKERFSLILESASTNQTSMYLCASTNLGTRNEKLFFGSGTQLSVL.

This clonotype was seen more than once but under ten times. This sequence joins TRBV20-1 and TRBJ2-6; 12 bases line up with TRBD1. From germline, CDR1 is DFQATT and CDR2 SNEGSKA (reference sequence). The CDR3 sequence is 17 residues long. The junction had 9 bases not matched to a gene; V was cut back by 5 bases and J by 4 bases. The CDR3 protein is CSAPPGQGARGANVLTF. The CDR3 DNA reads TGCAGTGCTCCTCCGGGACAGGGGGCTAGAGGGGCCAACGTCCTGACTTTC.

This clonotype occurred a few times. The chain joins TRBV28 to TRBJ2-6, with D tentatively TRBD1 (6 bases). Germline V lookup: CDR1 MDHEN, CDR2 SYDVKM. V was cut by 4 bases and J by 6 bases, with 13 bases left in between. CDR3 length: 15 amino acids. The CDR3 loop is CASSSQGVKANVLTF. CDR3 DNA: TGTGCCAGCAGTTCACAGGGAGTAAAGGCCAACGTCCTGACTTTC.

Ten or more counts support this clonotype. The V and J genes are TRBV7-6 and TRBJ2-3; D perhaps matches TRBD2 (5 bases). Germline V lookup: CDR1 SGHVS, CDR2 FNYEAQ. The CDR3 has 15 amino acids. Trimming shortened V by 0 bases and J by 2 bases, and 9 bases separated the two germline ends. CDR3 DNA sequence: TGTGCCAGCAGCTTAGCCCCGGGAAACACAGATACGCAGTATTTT. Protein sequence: CASSLAPGNTDTQYF.

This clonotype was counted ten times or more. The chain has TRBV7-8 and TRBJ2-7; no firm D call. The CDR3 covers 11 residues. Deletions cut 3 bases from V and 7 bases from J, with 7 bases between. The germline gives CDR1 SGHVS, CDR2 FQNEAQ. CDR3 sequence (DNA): TGTGCCAGCAGCTTCCAGTGGGAGCAGTACTTC. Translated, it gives CASSFQWEQYF.

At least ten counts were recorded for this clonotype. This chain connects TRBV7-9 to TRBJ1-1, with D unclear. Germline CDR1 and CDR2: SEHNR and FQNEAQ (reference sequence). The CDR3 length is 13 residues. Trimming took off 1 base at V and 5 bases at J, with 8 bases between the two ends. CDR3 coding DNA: TGTGCCAGCAGCTTAGGCAGGCGAACTGAAGCTTTCTTT. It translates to CASSLGRRTEAFF. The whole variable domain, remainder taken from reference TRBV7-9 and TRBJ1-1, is DTGVSQNPRHKITKRGQNVTFRCDPISEHNRLYWYRQTLGQGPEFLTYFQNEAQLEKSRLLSDRFSAERPKGSFSTLEIQRTEQGDSAMYLCASSLGRRTEAFFGQGTRLTVV.

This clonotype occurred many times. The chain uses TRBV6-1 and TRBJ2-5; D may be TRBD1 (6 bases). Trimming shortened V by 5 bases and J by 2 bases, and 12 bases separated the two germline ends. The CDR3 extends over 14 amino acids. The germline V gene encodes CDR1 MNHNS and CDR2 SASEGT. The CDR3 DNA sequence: TGTGCCAGCAGTCCACAGGGTCGGCAAGAGACCCAGTACTTC. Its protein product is CASSPQGRQETQYF.

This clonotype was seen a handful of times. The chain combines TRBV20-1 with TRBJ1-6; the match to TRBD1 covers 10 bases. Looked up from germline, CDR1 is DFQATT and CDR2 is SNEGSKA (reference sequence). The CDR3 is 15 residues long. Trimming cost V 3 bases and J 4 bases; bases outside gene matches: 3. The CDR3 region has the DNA TGCAGTGCTAGGACAGGGGGCTTATATAATTCACCCCTCCACTTT. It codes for CSARTGGLYNSPLHF.

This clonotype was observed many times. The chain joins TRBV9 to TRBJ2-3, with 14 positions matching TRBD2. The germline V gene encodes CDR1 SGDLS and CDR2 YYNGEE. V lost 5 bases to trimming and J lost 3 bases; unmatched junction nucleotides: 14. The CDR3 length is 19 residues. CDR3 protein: CASRKTGTSGSRGTDTQYF. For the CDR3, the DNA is TGTGCCAGCAGAAAGACCGGGACTAGCGGGAGTCGTGGTACAGATACGCAGTATTTT. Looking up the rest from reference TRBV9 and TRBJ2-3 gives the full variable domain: DSGVTQTPKHLITATGQRVTLRCSPRSGDLSVYWYQQSLDQGLQFLIQYYNGEERAKGNILERFSAQQFPDLHSELNLSSLELGDSALYFCASRKTGTSGSRGTDTQYFGPGTRLTVL.

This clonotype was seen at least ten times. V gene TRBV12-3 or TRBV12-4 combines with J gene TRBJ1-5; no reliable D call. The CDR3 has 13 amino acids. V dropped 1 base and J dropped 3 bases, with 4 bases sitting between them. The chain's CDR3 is CASSLGLNQPQHF. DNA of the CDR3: TGTGCCAGCAGTTTAGGCCTCAATCAGCCCCAGCATTTT.

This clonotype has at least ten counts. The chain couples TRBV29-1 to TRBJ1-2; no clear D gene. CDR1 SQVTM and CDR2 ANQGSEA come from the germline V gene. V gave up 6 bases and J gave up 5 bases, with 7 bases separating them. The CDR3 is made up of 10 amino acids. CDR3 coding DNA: TGCAGCGTGACGGGGTATGGCTACACCTTC. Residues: CSVTGYGYTF.

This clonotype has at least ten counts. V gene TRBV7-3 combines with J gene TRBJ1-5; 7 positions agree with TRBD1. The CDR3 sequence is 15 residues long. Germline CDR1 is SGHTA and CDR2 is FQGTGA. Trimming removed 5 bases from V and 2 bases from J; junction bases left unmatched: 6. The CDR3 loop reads CASSPLTGGNQPQHF. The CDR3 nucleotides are TGTGCCAGCAGCCCCCTCACAGGGGGCAATCAGCCCCAGCATTTT.

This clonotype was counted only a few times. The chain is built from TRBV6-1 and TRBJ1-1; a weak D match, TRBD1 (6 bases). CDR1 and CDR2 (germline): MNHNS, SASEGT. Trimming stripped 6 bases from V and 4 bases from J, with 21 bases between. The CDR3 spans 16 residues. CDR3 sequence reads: CASSRLQGRGSTEAFF. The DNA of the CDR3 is TGTGCCAGCAGCAGACTACAGGGCAGGGGAAGCACTGAAGCTTTCTTT.

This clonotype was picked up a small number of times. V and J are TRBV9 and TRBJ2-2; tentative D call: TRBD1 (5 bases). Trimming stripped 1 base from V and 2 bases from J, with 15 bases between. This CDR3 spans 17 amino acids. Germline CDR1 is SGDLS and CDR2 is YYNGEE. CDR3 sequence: CASSVSRQFLNTGELFF. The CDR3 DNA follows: TGTGCCAGCAGCGTATCAAGACAGTTTCTTAACACCGGGGAGCTGTTTTTT.

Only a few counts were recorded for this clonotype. CDR3 coding DNA: TGTGCCAGCAGTCGTGGACAGGGGGAATTCAGCACTGAAGCTTTCTTT. Protein sequence: CASSRGQGEFSTEAFF. The chain has TRBV27 and TRBJ1-1, with 10 bases matching TRBD1. Unmatched junction bases numbered 10, after V lost 5 bases and J lost 4 bases. Germline V lookup: CDR1 MNHEY, CDR2 SMNVEV (reference sequence). There are 16 residues in the CDR3.

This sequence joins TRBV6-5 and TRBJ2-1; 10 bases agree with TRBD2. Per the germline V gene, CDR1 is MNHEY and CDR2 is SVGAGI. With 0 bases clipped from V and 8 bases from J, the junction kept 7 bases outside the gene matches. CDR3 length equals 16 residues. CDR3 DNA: TGTGCCAGCAGTTACTCGGGCCTAGCGGGAGTTGATGAGCAGTTCTTC. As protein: CASSYSGLAGVDEQFF.

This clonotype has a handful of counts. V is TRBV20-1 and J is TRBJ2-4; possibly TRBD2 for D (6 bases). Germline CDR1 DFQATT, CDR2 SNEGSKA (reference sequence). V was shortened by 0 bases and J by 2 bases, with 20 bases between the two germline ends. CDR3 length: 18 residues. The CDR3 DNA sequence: TGCAGTGCTAGAGATGTGAAGCGGGTGGGCAGTACCAAAAACATTCAGTACTTC. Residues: CSARDVKRVGSTKNIQYF.

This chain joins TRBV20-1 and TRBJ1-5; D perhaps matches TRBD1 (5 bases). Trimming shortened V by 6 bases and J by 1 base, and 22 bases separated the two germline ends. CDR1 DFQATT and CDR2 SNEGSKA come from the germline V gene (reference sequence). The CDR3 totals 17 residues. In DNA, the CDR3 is TGCAGTGCCTCCCGGGGGACGGCGGGGTTAAGCAATCAGCCCCAGCATTTT. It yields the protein CSASRGTAGLSNQPQHF.

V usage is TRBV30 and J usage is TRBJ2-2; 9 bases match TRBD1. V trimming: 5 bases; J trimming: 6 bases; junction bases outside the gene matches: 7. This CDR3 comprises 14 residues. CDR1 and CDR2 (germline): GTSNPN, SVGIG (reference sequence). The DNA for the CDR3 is TGTGCCTGGGATAGGACAGGGGCCCCCGGGGAGCTGTTTTTT. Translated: CAWDRTGAPGELFF.

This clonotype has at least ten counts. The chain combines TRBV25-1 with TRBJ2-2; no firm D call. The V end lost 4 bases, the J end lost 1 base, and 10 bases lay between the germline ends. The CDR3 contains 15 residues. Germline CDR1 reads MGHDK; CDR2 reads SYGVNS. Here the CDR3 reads CASSVPTQNTGELFF. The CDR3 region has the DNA TGTGCCAGCAGTGTACCGACACAGAACACCGGGGAGCTGTTTTTT.

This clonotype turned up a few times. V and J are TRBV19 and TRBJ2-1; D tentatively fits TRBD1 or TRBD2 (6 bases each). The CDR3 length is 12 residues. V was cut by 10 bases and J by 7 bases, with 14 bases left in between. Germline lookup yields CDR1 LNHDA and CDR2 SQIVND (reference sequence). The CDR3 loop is CATRGDPNEQFF. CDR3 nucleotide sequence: TGTGCCACAAGGGGGGACCCGAATGAGCAGTTCTTC.

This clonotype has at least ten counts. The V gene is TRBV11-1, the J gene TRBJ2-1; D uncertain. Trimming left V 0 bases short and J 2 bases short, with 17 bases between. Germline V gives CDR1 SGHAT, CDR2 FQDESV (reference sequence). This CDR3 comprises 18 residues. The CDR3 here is CASSLAEGLRSPYNEQFF. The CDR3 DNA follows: TGTGCCAGCAGCTTAGCGGAAGGTTTGAGGAGCCCCTACAATGAGCAGTTCTTC.

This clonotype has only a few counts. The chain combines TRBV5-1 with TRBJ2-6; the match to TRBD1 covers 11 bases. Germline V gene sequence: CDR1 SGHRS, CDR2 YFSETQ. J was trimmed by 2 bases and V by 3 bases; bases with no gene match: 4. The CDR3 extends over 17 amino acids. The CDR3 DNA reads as TGCGCCAGCAGCTCTGGGACAGGGGGTGCTGGGGCCAACGTCCTGACTTTC. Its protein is CASSSGTGGAGANVLTF.

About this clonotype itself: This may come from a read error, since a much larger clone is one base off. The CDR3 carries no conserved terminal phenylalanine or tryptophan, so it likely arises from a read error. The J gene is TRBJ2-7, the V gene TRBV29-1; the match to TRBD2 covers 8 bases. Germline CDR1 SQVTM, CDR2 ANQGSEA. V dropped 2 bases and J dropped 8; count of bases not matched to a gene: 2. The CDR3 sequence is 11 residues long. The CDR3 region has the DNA TGCAGCGTTGAAATAGCGGGGAAGCAGTACGCC. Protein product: CSVEIAGKQYA.

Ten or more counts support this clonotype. CDR3 region: CASSQDRTGFYEQYF. The CDR3, as DNA: TGCGCCAGCAGCCAAGACAGGACAGGGTTCTACGAGCAGTACTTC. V is TRBV4-3 and J is TRBJ2-7, with 8 bases that match TRBD1. V lost 0 bases and J lost 3; bases outside the gene matches: 4. Germline V gives CDR1 LGHNA, CDR2 YSLEER. The CDR3 consists of 15 residues.

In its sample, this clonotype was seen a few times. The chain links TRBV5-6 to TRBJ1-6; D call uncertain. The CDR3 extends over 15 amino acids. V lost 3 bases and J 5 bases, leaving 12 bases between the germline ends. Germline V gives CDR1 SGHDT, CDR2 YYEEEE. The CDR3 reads CASSSSVRHNSPLHF. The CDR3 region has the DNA TGTGCCAGCAGCTCCTCCGTCAGGCATAATTCACCCCTCCACTTT.

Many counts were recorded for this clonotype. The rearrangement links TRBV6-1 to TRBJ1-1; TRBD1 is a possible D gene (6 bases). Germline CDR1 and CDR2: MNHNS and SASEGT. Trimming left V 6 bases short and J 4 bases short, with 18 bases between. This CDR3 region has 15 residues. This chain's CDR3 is CASSWGGQSGTEAFF. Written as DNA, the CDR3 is TGTGCCAGCAGCTGGGGAGGACAGTCTGGCACTGAAGCTTTCTTT.